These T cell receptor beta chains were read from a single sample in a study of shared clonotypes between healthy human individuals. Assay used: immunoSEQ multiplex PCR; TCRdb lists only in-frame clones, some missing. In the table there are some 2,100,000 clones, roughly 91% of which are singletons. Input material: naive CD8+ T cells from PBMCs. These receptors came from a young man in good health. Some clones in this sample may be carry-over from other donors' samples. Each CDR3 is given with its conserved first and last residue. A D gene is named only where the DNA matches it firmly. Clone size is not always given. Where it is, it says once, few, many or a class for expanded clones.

DNA: TGTGCCAGTGGCTACGGGGTTTGGCAGTTCTTC
CDR3: CASGYGVWQFF
J: TRBJ2-1
D: -
V: TRBV19
size: -

DNA: TGTGCCAGCAGCTTAGCGGAGGGGGTCTCCACCGGGGAGCTGTTTTTT
CDR3: CASSLAEGVSTGELFF
J: TRBJ2-2
D: -
V: TRBV7-9
size: -

DNA: TGTGCCTGGAGCGGGGAAGTGACAGGGATGGGCTACGAGCAGTACTTC
CDR3: CAWSGEVTGMGYEQYF
J: TRBJ2-7
D: TRBD1
V: TRBV30
size: few

DNA: TGTGCCAGCAGTTTTCTAGCGGGATCCTACGAGCAGTACTTC
CDR3: CASSFLAGSYEQYF
J: TRBJ2-7
D: TRBD2
V: TRBV28
size: -

DNA: TGTGCCAGCAGCTCCTCAGGGCGAATTAAACTGGAGCAGTACTTC
CDR3: CASSSSGRIKLEQYF
J: TRBJ2-7
D: -
V: TRBV27
size: -

DNA: TGTGCCAGCAGTTTGCTCCAGGGAGAGACCCAGTACTTC
CDR3: CASSLLQGETQYF
J: TRBJ2-5
D: -
V: TRBV27
size: -

DNA: TGTGCCAGCAGCTTCACTTCGACAGTCGAAGCTTTCTTT
CDR3: CASSFTSTVEAFF
J: TRBJ1-1
D: -
V: TRBV7-9
size: few

DNA: TGTGCCAGCAGCCAAACCGGGACAGACGTTTTCTTT
CDR3: CASSQTGTDVFF
J: TRBJ1-1
D: TRBD1
V: TRBV14
size: -

DNA: TGTGCCAGCAGCTTCTCAGGGAGAGAGACCCAGTACTTC
CDR3: CASSFSGRETQYF
J: TRBJ2-5
D: -
V: TRBV11-2
size: -

DNA: TGTGCCAGCAGTTTTAACCGCGCGAGGACCGAGGAGACCCAGTACTTC
CDR3: CASSFNRARTEETQYF
J: TRBJ2-5
D: -
V: TRBV27
size: once

DNA: TGTGCCAGCAGTTTAGGAGAATGGGGCTACGAGCAGTACTTC
CDR3: CASSLGEWGYEQYF
J: TRBJ2-7
D: -
V: TRBV27
size: -

DNA: TGTGCCAGCAGCCAAGATAGGCCCGGGGGCCATGGCTACACCTTC
CDR3: CASSQDRPGGHGYTF
J: TRBJ1-2
D: -
V: TRBV4-2
size: -

DNA: TGTGCCAGCAGCAGCCGGGACAGGGTTGGGGATGAGCAGTTCTTC
CDR3: CASSSRDRVGDEQFF
J: TRBJ2-1
D: TRBD1
V: TRBV7-9
size: -